This T cell receptor (beta chain) was sequenced for a study of T cell changes during pregnancy in multiple sclerosis. Germline CDR1 and CDR2: SGHAT and FQNNGV. This CDR3 comprises 15 residues. V lost 2 bases and J lost 4, with 15 bases in between. The repertoire was sequenced with immunoSEQ multiplex PCR; TCRdb's copy has only in-frame clones and lacks some. The sample carries tens of thousands of clones, approximately 94% recorded once. This material consisted of peripheral blood, taken before pregnancy. The TCR originated in a female donor with multiple sclerosis, enrolled in a pregnancy study. The chain has TRBV11-2 and TRBJ2-7; tentative D call: TRBD2 (5 bases). The CDR3 DNA reads TGTGCCAGCAGCTTAATGTCGCTATCGGGGTACGAGCAGTACTTC. It yields the protein CASSLMSLSGYEQYF.